This T cell receptor (beta chain) was obtained from a study of cytomegalovirus exposure and HLA in healthy donors. Findings and limits, study-wide: The study flagged some 170 TCR beta chains as cytomegalovirus-associated. According to a later analysis, TCR clusters from the first cohort tended to co-occur in the 110 or so validation repertoires.

A note on this clone: Its antigen remains unknown.

Sequencing was performed with immunoSEQ multiplex PCR; in TCRdb, only in-frame clones are kept and a portion is missing. The sample lists roughly 65,000 clones, 80% to 95% seen once, with about 5.7% in the top ten. The donors were members of the validation cohort, which comprised approximately 120 subjects and was separate from the first cohort of roughly 700 subjects. The sequence was collected from a man between 18 and 29 years old in good health and CMV-seropositive. The sequenced sample consisted of PBMCs.

CDR3 sequence (DNA): TGTGCCAGCAGCTTAGCCAACAGCCTATACAATGAGCAGTTCTTC. It is translated as CASSLANSLYNEQFF. The rearrangement uses TRBV7-6 and TRBJ2-1; D is unclear. This CDR3 is 15 amino acids long. V lost 0 bases and J 4 bases, leaving 10 bases between the germline ends. Germline V CDR1 and CDR2: SGHVS, FNYEAQ.